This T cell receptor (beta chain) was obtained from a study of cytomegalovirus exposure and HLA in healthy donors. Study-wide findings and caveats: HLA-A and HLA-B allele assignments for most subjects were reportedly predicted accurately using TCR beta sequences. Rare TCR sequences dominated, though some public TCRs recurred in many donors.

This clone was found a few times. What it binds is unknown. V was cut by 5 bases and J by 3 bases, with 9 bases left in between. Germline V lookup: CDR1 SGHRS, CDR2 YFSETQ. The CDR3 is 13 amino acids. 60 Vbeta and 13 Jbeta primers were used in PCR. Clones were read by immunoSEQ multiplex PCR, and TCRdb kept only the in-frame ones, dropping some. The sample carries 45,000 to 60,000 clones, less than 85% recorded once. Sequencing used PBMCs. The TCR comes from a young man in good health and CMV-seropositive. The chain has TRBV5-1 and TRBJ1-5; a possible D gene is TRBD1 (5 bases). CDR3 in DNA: TGCGCCAGCAGTGGGGGGGACAATCAGCCCCAGCATTTT. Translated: CASSGGDNQPQHF.